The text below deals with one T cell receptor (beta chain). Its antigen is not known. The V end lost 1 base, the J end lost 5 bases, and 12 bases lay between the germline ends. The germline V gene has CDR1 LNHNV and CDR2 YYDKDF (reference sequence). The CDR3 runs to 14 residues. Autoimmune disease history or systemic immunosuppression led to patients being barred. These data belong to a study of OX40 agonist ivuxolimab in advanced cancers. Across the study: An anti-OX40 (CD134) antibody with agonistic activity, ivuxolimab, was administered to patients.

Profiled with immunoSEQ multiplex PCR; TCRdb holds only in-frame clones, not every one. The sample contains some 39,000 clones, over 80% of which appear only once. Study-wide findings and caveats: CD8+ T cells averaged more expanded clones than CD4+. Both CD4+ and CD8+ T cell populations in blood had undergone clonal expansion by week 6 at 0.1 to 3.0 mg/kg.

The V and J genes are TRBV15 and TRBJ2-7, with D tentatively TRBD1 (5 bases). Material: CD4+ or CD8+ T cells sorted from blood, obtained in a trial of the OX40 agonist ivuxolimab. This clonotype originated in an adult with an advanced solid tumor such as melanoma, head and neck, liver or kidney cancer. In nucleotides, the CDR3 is TGTGCCACCAGCAGAGCAGGGCCAGGCGACGAGCAGTACTTC. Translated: CATSRAGPGDEQYF.